These T cell receptor beta chains were read from a single sample in a study of shared clonotypes between healthy human individuals. TCRdb's table, derived via immunoSEQ multiplex PCR, lists solely in-frame clones and lacks some. The sample holds 2,100,000 or so clones; approximately 96% are singletons and the top ten take roughly 0.13%. Sequenced material: naive CD4+ T cells sorted from blood. All receptors derive from a young man in good health. The CDR3 runs from the conserved cysteine through the conserved F or W. The order of the fields is D gene, clone size, V gene, J gene, CDR3 DNA, CDR3 protein. D genes are given only for firm matches. Where a row states a size, it is once, few, many or the class of an expanded clone; other rows omit it.

>TRBD1|-|TRBV9|TRBJ2-5
TGTGCCAGCAGCGTAGTGGAGACAGGGGGCGCAGAGACCCAGTACTTC
CASSVVETGGAETQYF
>-|-|TRBV5-4|TRBJ1-6
TGTGCCAGCAGCTTGATTGCAAGTAATTCACCCCTCCACTTT
CASSLIASNSPLHF
>-|-|TRBV19|TRBJ1-2
TGTGCCAGTAATCGGGGCATCTATGGCTACACCTTC
CASNRGIYGYTF
>TRBD2|-|TRBV5-4|TRBJ2-7
TGTGCCAGCAGCTCCAAGACTAGCGGCTACGAGCAGTACTTC
CASSSKTSGYEQYF
>-|-|TRBV10-2|TRBJ2-7
TGCGCCAGCAGCTCCCTGGTCTCGCCCTACGAGCAGTACTTC
CASSSLVSPYEQYF
>-|-|TRBV7-2|TRBJ2-7
TGTGCCAGCAGCTTAGGGCGCGGGACCTCCTACGAGCAGTACTTC
CASSLGRGTSYEQYF
>TRBD2|once|TRBV10-3|TRBJ2-7
TGTGCCATCTCCGACAAGGCTAGCGGGAGCTCCTACGAGCAGTACTTC
CAISDKASGSSYEQYF
>-|-|TRBV6-6|TRBJ1-4
TGTGCCAGCAGACCCGACACGTTTAATGAAAAACTGTTTTTT
CASRPDTFNEKLFF
>-|-|TRBV6-1|TRBJ2-7
TGTGCCAGCGCCCTCCCAGGGATAACCTACGAGCAGTACTTC
CASALPGITYEQYF
>TRBD2|-|TRBV6-1|TRBJ2-5
TGTGCCAGCGTAACTAGCGCACAAGAGACCCAGTACTTC
CASVTSAQETQYF
>-|-|TRBV4-1|TRBJ1-2
TGCGCCAGCAGCCAAGAGGGCCTCTATGGCTACACCTTC
CASSQEGLYGYTF
>-|-|TRBV7-2|TRBJ2-7
TGTGCCAGCCCCCGGACTTCCGGGACACACTACGAGCAGTACTTC
CASPRTSGTHYEQYF
>-|-|TRBV9|TRBJ2-5
TGTGCCAGCAGCGTAGGATCAGGGGGGGGTCAAGAGACCCAGTACTTC
CASSVGSGGGQETQYF
>TRBD2|-|TRBV27|TRBJ2-5
TGTGCCAGCAGTTCCCGGACTAGCGGTAGATACGGGGAGACCCAGTACTTC
CASSSRTSGRYGETQYF
>-|-|TRBV5-1|TRBJ2-5
TGCGCCAGCAGCTCCAGGGGTCCGGAGACCCAGTACTTC
CASSSRGPETQYF
>-|-|TRBV12-5|TRBJ1-3
TGTGCTAGTGGTTTGGTACAAAACACCATATATTTT
CASGLVQNTIYF
>-|-|TRBV10-3|TRBJ2-7
TGTGCCATCAGTGAAGGGGACGGACTCGGCGGCGAGCAGTACTTC
CAISEGDGLGGEQYF